This record looks at one T cell receptor beta chain sequence and its context. Antigen: not known. Time point reported: sample taken at primary tumor resection. Unsorted tumor, nontumor lung tissue or cryopreserved PBMC supplied the whole RNA. The ends were cut back, 3 bases at V and 7 bases at J, with 13 bases in the middle. This CDR3 contains 14 residues. Germline-derived CDR1 and CDR2 are SQVTM and ANQGSEA. This entry is derived from a study of spatial heterogeneity in lung cancer. Overall study: Detection consistently yielded more beta chains than alpha chains.

Study findings and constraints: Resection saw ubiquitous expanded tumor TCRs appear in blood more than follow-up did.

A unique molecular identifier was attached to every TCR cDNA molecule. TCRdb re-called the 5' RACE reads with MiXCR, one entry per CDR3 protein. In the table there are 40,000 to 45,000 distinct CDR3 sequences, around 7.1% of which are singletons. The sequence was collected from a female donor with early-stage non-small cell lung cancer. The specimen was PBMCs, collected at surgery. The rearrangement links TRBV29-1 to TRBJ1-6; TRBD1 might be the D (5 bases). The CDR3 region has the DNA TGCAGCGTTGAGCGGACGGAGGGGAATTCACCCCTCCACTTT. The encoded protein is CSVERTEGNSPLHF.